Sequencing of this T cell receptor (beta chain) was carried out in a study of cytomegalovirus exposure and HLA in healthy donors. The PCR was carried out with 60 Vbeta primers and 13 Jbeta primers. Clones were read by immunoSEQ multiplex PCR, and TCRdb kept only the in-frame ones, dropping some. The sample records around 150,000 clones, 65% to 80% being singletons. V dropped 6 bases and J dropped 3 bases, with 14 bases sitting between them. The CDR3 consists of 14 residues. Germline values: CDR1 SGHTA, CDR2 FQGNSA. The sample taken for sequencing was PBMCs. V is TRBV7-2 and J is TRBJ1-1; D is undetermined. This clonotype was sampled from a male donor in good health and CMV-seronegative. The CDR3 sequence is CASSPGRKDTEAFF. CDR3 in DNA: TGTGCCAGCAGTCCCGGGAGAAAGGACACTGAAGCTTTCTTT.